This T cell receptor beta chain was profiled in a study of T cell responses to AZD1222 COVID-19 vaccine. Notes on the study in general: Spike-specific TCR depth and breadth grew after two AZD1222 doses. Clonal diversity may have been underestimated in mostly white British donors. Reportedly, close to half of spike-specific TCRs are directed against unmutated variant regions.

Points on this clone: Its antigen is not identified.

Second-dose groups at about 4 or about 12 weeks were pooled. The data were produced by immunoSEQ multiplex PCR, yet TCRdb's version contains in-frame clones alone and is incomplete. The sample contains about 150,000 clones, approximately 91% of which appear only once. This CDR3 spans 16 amino acids. V shed 1 base and J shed 1 base, with 13 bases lying between them. Germline V CDR1 and CDR2: SGHRS, YFSETQ. The chain is built from TRBV5-1 and TRBJ2-3; no reliable D call. This TCR was sampled from an adult who received the AZD1222 COVID-19 vaccine. The starting material was peripheral blood, obtained 28 days after the second AZD1222 dose. The CDR3 DNA reads TGCGCCAGCAGCTTGAGGTTTGCGGTTGGCACAGATACGCAGTATTTT. This sequence encodes CASSLRFAVGTDTQYF.